This T cell receptor beta chain derives from a study of blood T cell repertoires in COVID-19. The overall study: The origin of the acute and convalescent COVID-19 samples was the United States, Italy and Spain. The cDNA or gDNA used as material had been derived from T cells, B-cell-depleted T cells, or PBMCs.

Original processing methods: Estimated nucleated cell counts came from reference gene primer amplification. Only in-frame clones appear in the TCRdb table, and some are missing; sequencing was by immunoSEQ multiplex PCR. Clone size and the V and J calls come from that table; the DNA yielded D and trimming. The sample contains about 140,000 clones, approximately 88% of which appear only once. Germline V gene data show CDR1 as KGHSH and CDR2 as LQKENI. Trimming shortened V by 2 bases and J by 5 bases, and 6 bases separated the two germline ends. This CDR3 contains 12 residues. Sequenced sample: peripheral blood. The receptor's source is a man in his fifties or sixties with active or convalescent COVID-19. This chain links TRBV18 with TRBJ2-5, with TRBD1 as a possible D gene (6 bases). DNA of the CDR3: TGTGCCAGCTCACCAAGGGGGGAGACCCAGTACTTC. Its protein product is CASSPRGETQYF.